The present entry profiles one TCR beta chain with its context. Sequencing used immunoSEQ multiplex PCR; TCRdb keeps in-frame clones, though not all of them. This table holds about 56,000 clones, approximately 90% found once. Per germline, CDR1 LNHDA and CDR2 SQIVND (reference sequence). V gave up 3 bases and J gave up 0 bases; unmatched junction bases: 6. This CDR3 region has 17 residues. This entry comes from a study of T cell changes during pregnancy in multiple sclerosis. The chain joins TRBV19 to TRBJ2-1, with 9 bases aligning to TRBD2. The starting material was peripheral blood, obtained in the first trimester of pregnancy. The receptor's source is a female donor in good health, enrolled as a control in a pregnancy study. The CDR3 sequence: CASSMGLAGPSYNEQFF. CDR3 sequence (DNA): TGTGCCAGTAGTATGGGTCTAGCGGGACCCTCCTACAATGAGCAGTTCTTC.